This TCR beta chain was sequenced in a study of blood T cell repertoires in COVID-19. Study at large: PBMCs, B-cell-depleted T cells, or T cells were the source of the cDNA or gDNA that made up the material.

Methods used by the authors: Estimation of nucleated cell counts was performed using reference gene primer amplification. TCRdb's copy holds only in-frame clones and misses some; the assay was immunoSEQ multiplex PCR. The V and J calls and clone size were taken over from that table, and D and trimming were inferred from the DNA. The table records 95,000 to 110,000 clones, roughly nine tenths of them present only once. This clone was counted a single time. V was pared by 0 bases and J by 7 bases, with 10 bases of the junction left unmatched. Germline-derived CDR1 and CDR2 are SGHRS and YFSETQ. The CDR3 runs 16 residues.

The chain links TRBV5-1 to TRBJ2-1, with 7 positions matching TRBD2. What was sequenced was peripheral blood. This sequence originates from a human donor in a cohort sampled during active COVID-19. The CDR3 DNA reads TGCGCCAGCAGCTTGGGCGCGGGAGTGGGAACTAATGAGCAGTTCTTC. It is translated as CASSLGAGVGTNEQFF.